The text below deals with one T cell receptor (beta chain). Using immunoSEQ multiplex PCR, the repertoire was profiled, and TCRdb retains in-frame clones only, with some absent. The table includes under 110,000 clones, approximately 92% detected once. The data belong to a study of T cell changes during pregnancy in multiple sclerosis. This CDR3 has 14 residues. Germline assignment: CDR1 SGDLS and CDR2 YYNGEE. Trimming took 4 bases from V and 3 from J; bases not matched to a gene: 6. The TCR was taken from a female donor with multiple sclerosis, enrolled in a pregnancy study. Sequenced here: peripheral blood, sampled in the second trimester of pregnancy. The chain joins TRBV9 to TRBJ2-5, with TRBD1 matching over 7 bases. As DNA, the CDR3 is TGTGCCAGCAGCCTTGACAGGGTGGAAGAGACCCAGTACTTC. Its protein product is CASSLDRVEETQYF.